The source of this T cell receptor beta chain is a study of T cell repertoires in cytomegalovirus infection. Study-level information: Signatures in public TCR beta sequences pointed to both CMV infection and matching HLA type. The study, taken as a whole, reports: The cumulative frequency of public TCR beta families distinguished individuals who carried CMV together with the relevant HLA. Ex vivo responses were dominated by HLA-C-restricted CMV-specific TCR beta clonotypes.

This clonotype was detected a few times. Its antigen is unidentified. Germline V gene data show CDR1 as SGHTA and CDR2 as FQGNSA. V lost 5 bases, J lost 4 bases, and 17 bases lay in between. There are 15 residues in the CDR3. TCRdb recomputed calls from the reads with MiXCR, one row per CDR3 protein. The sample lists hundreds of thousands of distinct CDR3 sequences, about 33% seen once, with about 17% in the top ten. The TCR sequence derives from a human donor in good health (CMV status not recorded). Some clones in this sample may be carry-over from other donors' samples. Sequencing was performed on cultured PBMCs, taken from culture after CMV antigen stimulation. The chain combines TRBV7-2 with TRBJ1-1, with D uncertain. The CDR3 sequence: CASSPPGSYLTEAFF. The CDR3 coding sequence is TGTGCCAGCAGCCCCCCCGGCAGCTATCTCACTGAAGCTTTCTTT.